This T cell receptor beta chain was documented in a study of regulatory T cells in long-lasting Graves disease. With iRepertoire HTBI primers and Arm-PCR of CDR3 regions, TCR beta libraries were built. MiXCR, applied by TCRdb to the multiplex PCR reads, yields one record per CDR3 protein. This sample has about 240,000 distinct CDR3 sequences; 20% occur once, and the top ten carry 11% to 15%. Stated time point: newly diagnosed GD, antithyroid drugs for less than 3 months. Generation of the TCR library employed RNA extracted from PBMCs. This clonotype was counted ten times or more. This specimen was peripheral blood mononuclear cells (PBMCs), taken at new diagnosis, from a patient treated with antithyroid drugs. The sequence was obtained from a female donor with Graves disease.

The CDR3 DNA follows: TGCAGTGCTAGAGATCGCGGAGCGGGAAGCACAGATACGCAGTATTTT. The encoded protein is CSARDRGAGSTDTQYF. The rearrangement joins TRBV20-1 to TRBJ2-3; 7 positions agree with TRBD2. The germline V gene has CDR1 DFQATT and CDR2 SNEGSKA (reference sequence). The J segment lost 0 bases and the V segment lost 0 bases, leaving 6 bases of the junction unmatched. The CDR3 consists of 16 residues.